The entry below describes one T cell receptor (beta chain). Its antigen remains unknown. V lost 4 bases, J lost 4 bases, and 13 bases lay in between. Germline V CDR1 and CDR2: SQVTM, ANQGSEA. The CDR3 sequence is 13 residues long. Drawing of blood for sampling happened at baseline, at cycle 4 day 1, and at cycle 7 day 1. Assay used: immunoSEQ multiplex PCR; TCRdb lists only in-frame clones, some missing. In the table there are about 100,000 clones, around 94% of which are singletons. This entry is derived from a study of OX40 agonist ivuxolimab in advanced cancers. Study-wide background: Three patients, one with hepatocellular carcinoma and two with cutaneous melanoma, responded partially. Findings and caveats of the study: Expanded peripheral T cells had an undetermined antigen specificity.

The clonotype comes from an adult with an advanced solid tumor such as melanoma, head and neck, liver or kidney cancer. V is TRBV29-1 and J is TRBJ1-1; D possibly corresponds to TRBD1 (5 bases). Source: CD4+ or CD8+ T cells sorted from blood, taken in a trial of the OX40 agonist ivuxolimab. Here the CDR3 DNA reads TGCAGCGTTGCGACGGGGGTGGGCACTGAAGCTTTCTTT. It specifies CSVATGVGTEAFF.